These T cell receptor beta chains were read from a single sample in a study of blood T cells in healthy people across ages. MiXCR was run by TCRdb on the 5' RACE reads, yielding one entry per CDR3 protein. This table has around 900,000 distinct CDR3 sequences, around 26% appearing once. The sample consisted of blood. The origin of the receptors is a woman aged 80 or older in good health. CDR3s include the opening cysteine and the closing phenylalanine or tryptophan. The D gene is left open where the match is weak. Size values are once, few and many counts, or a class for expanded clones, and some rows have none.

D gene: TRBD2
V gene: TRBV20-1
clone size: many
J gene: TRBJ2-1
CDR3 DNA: TGCAGTGCTAATGGGCGGGGGGGCGTCAATGAGCAGTTCTTC
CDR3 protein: CSANGRGGVNEQFF

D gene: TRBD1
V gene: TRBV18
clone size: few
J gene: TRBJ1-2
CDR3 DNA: TGTGCCAGCTCACCGTCACAGGGGGAAAACTATGGCTACACCTTC
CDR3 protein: CASSPSQGENYGYTF

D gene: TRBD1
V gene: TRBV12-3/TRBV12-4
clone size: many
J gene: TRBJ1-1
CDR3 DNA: TGTGCCAGCAGTTCACGGGACAGGGGCACTGAAGCTTTCTTT
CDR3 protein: CASSSRDRGTEAFF

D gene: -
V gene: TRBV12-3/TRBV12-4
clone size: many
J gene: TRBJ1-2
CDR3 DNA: TGTGCCAGCAGGTATAACAGGGATGGCTACACCTTC
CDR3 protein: CASRYNRDGYTF

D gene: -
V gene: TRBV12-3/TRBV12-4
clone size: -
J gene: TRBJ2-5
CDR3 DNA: TGTGCCAGCAGTATAGACCGCGAGACCCAGTACTTC
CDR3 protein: CASSIDRETQYF

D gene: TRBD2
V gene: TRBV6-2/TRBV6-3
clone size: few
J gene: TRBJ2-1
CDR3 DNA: TGTGCCAGCAGGATAGCGGGGGGAAACTACAATGAGCAGTTCTTC
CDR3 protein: CASRIAGGNYNEQFF

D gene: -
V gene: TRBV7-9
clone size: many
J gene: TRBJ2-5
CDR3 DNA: TGTGCCAGCAGCTTAGAGTTGAGGGGCCGGACCCAGTACTTC
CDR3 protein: CASSLELRGRTQYF

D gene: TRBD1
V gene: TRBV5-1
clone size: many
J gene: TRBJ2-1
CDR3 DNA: TGCGCCAGCTTCTCGACAGGGGAGAATGAGCAGTTCTTC
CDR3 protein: CASFSTGENEQFF

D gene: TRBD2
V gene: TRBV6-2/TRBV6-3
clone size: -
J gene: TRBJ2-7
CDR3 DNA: TGTGCCAGCAGCAAGACTAGCGGGGGGAACTACGGGCAGTACTTC
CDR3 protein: CASSKTSGGNYGQYF

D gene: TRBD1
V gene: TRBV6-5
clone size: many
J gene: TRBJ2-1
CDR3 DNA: TGTGCCAGCAGTATGACAGGGGGACGCCCCAACAATGAGCAGTTCTTC
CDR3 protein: CASSMTGGRPNNEQFF

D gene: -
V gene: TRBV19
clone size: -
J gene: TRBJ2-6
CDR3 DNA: TGTGCCAGTACCCAGAGTAGCTCTGGGGCCAACGTCCTGACTTTC
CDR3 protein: CASTQSSSGANVLTF

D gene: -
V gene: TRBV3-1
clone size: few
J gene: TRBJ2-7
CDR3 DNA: TGTGCCAGCAGCCAAGAGGGATGCGAGCAGTACTTC
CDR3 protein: CASSQEGCEQYF

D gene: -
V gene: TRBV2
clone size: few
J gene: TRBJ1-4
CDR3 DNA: TGTGCCGGCAGTGAAATGGGGGAGGAAAAACTGTTTTTT
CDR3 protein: CAGSEMGEEKLFF

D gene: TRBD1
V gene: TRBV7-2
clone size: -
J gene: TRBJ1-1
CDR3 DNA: TGTGCCAGCAGCTTAGGGAACAGGGGGAGGATCACTGAAGTTTTCTTT
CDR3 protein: CASSLGNRGRITEVFF

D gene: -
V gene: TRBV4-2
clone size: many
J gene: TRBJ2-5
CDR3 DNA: TGTGCCAGCAGCCAAGAACCCCGGGTGTACCAAGAGACCCAGTACTTC
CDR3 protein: CASSQEPRVYQETQYF

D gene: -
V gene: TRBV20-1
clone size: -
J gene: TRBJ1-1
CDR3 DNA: TGCAGTGCTAGAGTCCCGGGCCCGGTCTCTGAAGCTTTCTTT
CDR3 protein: CSARVPGPVSEAFF

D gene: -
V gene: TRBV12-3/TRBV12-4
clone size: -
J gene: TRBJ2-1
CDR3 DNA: TGTGCCAGCAGCTCGCCCCACAGGGACGGGGTCAATGAGCAGTTCTTC
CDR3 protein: CASSSPHRDGVNEQFF

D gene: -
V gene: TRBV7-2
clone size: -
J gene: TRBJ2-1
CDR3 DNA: TGTGCCAGCAGCTTCTCGCCCGTGGGGAGTGAGCAGTTCTTC
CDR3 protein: CASSFSPVGSEQFF

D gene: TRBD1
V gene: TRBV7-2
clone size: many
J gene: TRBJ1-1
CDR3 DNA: TGTGCCAGCAGCCGGGCGCCGACAGGGGGAAACACTGAAGCTTTCTTT
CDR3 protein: CASSRAPTGGNTEAFF

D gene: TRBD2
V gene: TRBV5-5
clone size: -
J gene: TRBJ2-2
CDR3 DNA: TGTGCCAGCAACCAGGGACTAGCGGGGGGTAACACCGGGGAGCTGTTTTTT
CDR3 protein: CASNQGLAGGNTGELFF

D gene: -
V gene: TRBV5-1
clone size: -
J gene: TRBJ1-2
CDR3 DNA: TGCGCCAGCAGCTTGTTCGTTGCGGGGAACCATGGCTACACCTTC
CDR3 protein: CASSLFVAGNHGYTF

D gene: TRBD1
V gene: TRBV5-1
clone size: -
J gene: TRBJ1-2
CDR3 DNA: TGCGCCAGCGGCTTGGGGGACAGACCTAACTATGGCTACACCTTC
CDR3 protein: CASGLGDRPNYGYTF

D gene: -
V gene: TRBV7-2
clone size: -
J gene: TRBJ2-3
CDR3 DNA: TGTGCCAGCACTGGGGGCACAGATACGCAGTATTTT
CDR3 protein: CASTGGTDTQYF

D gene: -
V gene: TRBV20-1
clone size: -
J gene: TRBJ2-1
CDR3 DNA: TGCAGTGCTAAGCCGACAGCTAATGAGCAGTTCTTC
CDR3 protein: CSAKPTANEQFF

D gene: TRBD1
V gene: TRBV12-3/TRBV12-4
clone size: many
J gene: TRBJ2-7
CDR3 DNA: TGTGCCAGCAGACCCGGGACAGATCACGAGCAGTACTTC
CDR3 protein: CASRPGTDHEQYF

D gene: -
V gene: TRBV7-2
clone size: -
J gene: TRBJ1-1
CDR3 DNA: TGTGCCAGCAACTTGGGGGCGGGGGTTACTGAAGCTTTCTTT
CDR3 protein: CASNLGAGVTEAFF

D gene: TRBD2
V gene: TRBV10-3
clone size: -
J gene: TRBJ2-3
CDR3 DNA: TGTGCCATCAGTTTTAGCGGGGGGAAACCCTACACAGATACGCAGTATTTT
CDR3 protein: CAISFSGGKPYTDTQYF

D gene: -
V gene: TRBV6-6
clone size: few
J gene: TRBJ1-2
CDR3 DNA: TGTGCCAGCAGTTACGAAGGCCTCCGGCGAGGGTATGGCTACACCTTC
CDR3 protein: CASSYEGLRRGYGYTF

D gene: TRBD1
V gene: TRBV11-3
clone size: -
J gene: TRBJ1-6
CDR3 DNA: TGTGCCAGCAGCTACGGGGACAGAGCCAATTCACCCCTCCACTTT
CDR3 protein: CASSYGDRANSPLHF

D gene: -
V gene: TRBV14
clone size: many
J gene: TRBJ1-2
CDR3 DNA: TGTGCCAGCAGCCTCCTGTTGAACTATGGCTACACCTTC
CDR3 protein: CASSLLLNYGYTF

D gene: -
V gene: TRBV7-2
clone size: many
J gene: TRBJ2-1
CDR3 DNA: TGTGCCAGCAGCTTTCCGGCACAGGGTTTTAGCTCCTACAATGAGCAGTTCTTC
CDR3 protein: CASSFPAQGFSSYNEQFF

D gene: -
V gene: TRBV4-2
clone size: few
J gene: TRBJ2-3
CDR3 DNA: TGTGCCAGCAGCCAAGATAACGCTAGAAGAGATACGCAGTATTTT
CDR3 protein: CASSQDNARRDTQYF

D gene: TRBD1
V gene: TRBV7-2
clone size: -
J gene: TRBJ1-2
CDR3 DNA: TGTGCCAGCAGCTTAGGGGGGTTACAGGGGTCACACTATGGCTACACCTTC
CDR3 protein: CASSLGGLQGSHYGYTF

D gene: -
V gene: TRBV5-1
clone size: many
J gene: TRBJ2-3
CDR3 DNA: TGCGCCAGCAGCCGGGATGGGCTGAGACCCACAGATACGCAGTATTTT
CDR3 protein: CASSRDGLRPTDTQYF

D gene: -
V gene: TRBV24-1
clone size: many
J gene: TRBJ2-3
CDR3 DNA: TGTGCCACCAGTGCCAATGGAAATGGGCAGTATTTT
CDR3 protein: CATSANGNGQYF

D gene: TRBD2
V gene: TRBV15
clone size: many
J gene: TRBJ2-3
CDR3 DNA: TGTGCCACCAGCAGATCGACTAGCGGGGCCCCGGATACGCAGTATTTT
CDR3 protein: CATSRSTSGAPDTQYF

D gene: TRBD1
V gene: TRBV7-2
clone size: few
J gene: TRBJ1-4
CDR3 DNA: TGTGCCAGCAGCTCCACCTGGGGACAGGGGGGTGAAAAACTGTTTTTT
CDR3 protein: CASSSTWGQGGEKLFF

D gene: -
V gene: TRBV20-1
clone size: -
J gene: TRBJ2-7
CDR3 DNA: TGCAGTGCTAGAGTATTCGATACCCAGTACTTC
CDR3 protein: CSARVFDTQYF

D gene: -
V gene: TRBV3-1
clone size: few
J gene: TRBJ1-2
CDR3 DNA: TGTGCCAGCAGCCAAGATCCAGGGGTTGGTTTCTATGGCTACACCTTC
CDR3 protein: CASSQDPGVGFYGYTF

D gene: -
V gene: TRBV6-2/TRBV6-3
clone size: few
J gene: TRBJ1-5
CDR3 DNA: TGTGCCAGCAGTTCAAGACAGAATAGCAATCAGCCCCAGCATTTT
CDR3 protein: CASSSRQNSNQPQHF